This entry concerns a single T cell receptor (beta chain). This entry belongs to a study of chemoradiotherapy in HPV16-positive cancers. The CDR3 is 12 amino acids. Germline values: CDR1 SQVTM, CDR2 ANQGSEA. Trimming pared 7 bases from V and 1 base from J, leaving 10 bases between. Data came from immunoSEQ multiplex PCR; TCRdb stores just in-frame clones and leaves some out. Seen here are 20,000 or so clones, roughly 89% observed once, and the top ten hold around 5.3%. The rearrangement links TRBV29-1 to TRBJ1-1, with D maybe TRBD1 (5 bases). The TCR comes from a human donor with HPV-associated anogenital cancer. The material sequenced was blood, taken from a patient who underwent chemoradiotherapy. The CDR3 nucleotides read TGCAGCGCTGGGGGGGGGAACACTGAAGCTTTCTTT. It specifies CSAGGGNTEAFF.